This TCR beta chain was retrieved from a study of blood T cell repertoires in COVID-19. In the study overall: From T cells, B-cell-depleted T cells, or PBMCs came the material, which was cDNA or gDNA.

V lost 4 bases and J lost 1, with 11 bases in between. Germline V gives CDR1 SGHNT, CDR2 YYREEE (reference sequence). This CDR3 contains 14 residues. Original handling: It was from reference gene primer amplification that nucleated cell counts were estimated. The table came from immunoSEQ multiplex PCR; TCRdb's copy has only in-frame clones and leaves some out. V and J calls and clone size are as listed in that table; D and trimming were resolved from the DNA. There are more than 95,000 clones in the sample; roughly 69% occur only once, and 2% to 2.5% lies in the top ten. Sequenced sample: peripheral blood. The rearrangement links TRBV5-4 to TRBJ1-1; no clear D. The source is a woman aged 65 to 85 with acute or convalescent COVID-19. CDR3 loop: CASSPPGQNTEAFF. The CDR3 nucleotides read TGTGCCAGCAGCCCTCCTGGGCAGAACACTGAAGCTTTCTTT.